This passage covers 3 T cell receptor beta chains from one sample sequenced in a study of graft-versus-host responses after intestinal transplantation. Here immunoSEQ multiplex PCR was the method, and the copy in TCRdb shows in-frame clones only, minus some. The sample has approximately 90,000 clones, more than 85% seen once; the top ten hold about 8%. Antigens for these TCRs are unknown. The specimen comprised unstimulated CD8+ T cells sorted from spleen or lymph node cells, sampled before transplant. The source of these receptors is a human donor who was the organ donor for an intestinal transplant.

This chain connects TRBV29-1 to TRBJ2-7; 7 bases match TRBD2. The CDR3 sequence is 13 residues long. Germline CDR1 reads SQVTM; CDR2 reads ANQGSEA. With 2 bases clipped from V and 6 bases from J, the junction kept 7 bases outside the gene matches. The CDR3: CSVEPRTRREQYF. CDR3 nucleotide sequence: TGCAGCGTTGAACCCAGGACTAGACGCGAGCAGTACTTC.

The chain's CDR3 is CASSSLALAGAGGPGDTQYF. The CDR3 DNA sequence: TGTGCCAGCAGCTCCCTCGCGCTAGCGGGAGCAGGGGGCCCAGGGGATACGCAGTATTTT. The genes are TRBV7-8 and TRBJ2-3; 10 nucleotides agree with TRBD2. The CDR3 contains 20 residues. Germline V CDR1 and CDR2: SGHVS, FQNEAQ. The ends lost 4 bases at V and 6 bases at J; junction bases unmatched: 22.

The chain is built from TRBV5-6 and TRBJ2-7; unclear D gene. CDR3 length: 13 residues. Trimming took off 2 bases at V and 3 bases at J, with 9 bases between the two ends. Germline-derived CDR1 and CDR2 are SGHDT and YYEEEE. In DNA, the CDR3 is TGTGCCAGCAGCTTAACTGACTTCTACGAGCAGTACTTC. Amino acid sequence: CASSLTDFYEQYF.